Below, 28 T cell receptor beta chains from the same sample are listed, as sequenced in a study of T cell repertoires in cytomegalovirus infection. TCRdb re-analysed the reads in MiXCR, keeping a single row per CDR3 protein. The sample holds roughly 200,000 distinct CDR3 sequences; 9.5% are singletons and the top ten take about 4.6%. Material for sequencing was PBMCs. The receptors here all came from a human donor in good health (CMV status not recorded). Some clones in this sample may be carry-over from other donors' samples.

This clonotype was recorded at least ten times. The CDR3 reads CASSAGGRLSGNTIYF. CDR3 in DNA: TGTGCCAGCAGCGCAGGAGGACGGCTCTCTGGAAACACCATATATTTT. The chain combines TRBV7-2 with TRBJ1-3; no firm D call. V was clipped by 5 bases and J by 0 bases, with 14 bases between them. This CDR3 has 16 residues. The V gene's germline CDR1 is SGHTA and CDR2 FQGNSA.

This clonotype came up many times. The chain combines TRBV20-1 with TRBJ1-1; D is possibly TRBD1 (6 bases). Trimming pared 3 bases from V and 6 bases from J, leaving 17 bases between. From germline, CDR1 is DFQATT and CDR2 SNEGSKA (reference sequence). This CDR3 is 14 amino acids long. In DNA form, the CDR3 reads TGCAGTGCTAGGTACCAAGGGGGGACCGCTGAAGCTTTCTTT. Translation: CSARYQGGTAEAFF.

The sample holds many counts of this clonotype. The CDR3 loop is CASFFSGANVLTF. Here the CDR3 DNA reads TGTGCCAGCTTTTTCTCTGGGGCCAACGTCCTGACTTTC. The gene calls are TRBV28 and TRBJ2-6; no reliable D call. There are 13 residues in the CDR3. Trimming shortened V by 8 bases and J by 0 bases, and 5 bases separated the two germline ends. The germline CDR1 and CDR2 sequences are MDHEN and SYDVKM.

This clonotype was observed a handful of times. The gene calls are TRBV28 and TRBJ2-3; weak D call: TRBD2 (5 bases). Germline assignment: CDR1 MDHEN and CDR2 SYDVKM. V was pared by 4 bases and J by 4 bases, with 12 bases between. This CDR3 spans 14 amino acids. The CDR3 DNA sequence: TGTGCCAGCAGTTCGAGGGTGGCCCCAGATACGCAGTATTTT. It encodes CASSSRVAPDTQYF.

This sequence joins TRBV19 and TRBJ1-5; 8 bases are a match to TRBD1. The CDR3 is 16 residues long. CDR1 is LNHDA, CDR2 SQIVND, per germline (reference sequence). J was trimmed by 3 bases and V by 3 bases; bases with no gene match: 7. The DNA for the CDR3 is TGTGCCAGTAGTATGTTCGACAGGGGCGTCAATCAGCCCCAGCATTTT. Amino acid sequence: CASSMFDRGVNQPQHF.

This clonotype was detected ten times or more. The V call is TRBV7-2, the J call TRBJ1-5; D ambiguous. The V gene's germline CDR1 is SGHTA and CDR2 FQGNSA. V shed 4 bases and J shed 6 bases, with 13 bases lying between them. The CDR3 extends over 14 amino acids. In DNA, the CDR3 is TGTGCCAGCAGCTCTACTCTACGAGTTCAGCCCCAGCATTTT. Its protein product is CASSSTLRVQPQHF.

The gene calls are TRBV4-3 and TRBJ1-4; 11 bases line up with TRBD1. CDR3 length equals 15 residues. Per germline, CDR1 LGHNA and CDR2 YSLEER. V lost 4 bases, J lost 12 bases, and 10 bases stayed unmatched. The CDR3 spells CASSLQPGQGEELFF. CDR3 nucleotide sequence: TGCGCCAGCAGCCTACAGCCGGGACAGGGGGAAGAACTGTTTTTT.

Many counts were recorded for this clonotype. The chain recombines TRBV12-3 or TRBV12-4 with TRBJ2-1, with D possibly called TRBD1 or TRBD2 (7 bases each). The CDR3 is 15 amino acids. V was trimmed by 4 bases and J by 4 bases, leaving 14 bases between them. CDR3 sequence reads: CASSSGGARYNEQFF. The CDR3 bases are TGTGCCAGCAGTTCAGGGGGGGCCCGATACAATGAGCAGTTCTTC.

This clonotype has at least ten counts. This chain uses TRBV29-1 with TRBJ1-2; D uncertain. V was cut by 2 bases and J by 1 base, with 5 bases left in between. The CDR3 is 12 amino acids. Germline V gene sequence: CDR1 SQVTM, CDR2 ANQGSEA. The CDR3 is CSVERVNYGYTF. The CDR3 coding sequence is TGCAGCGTTGAAAGGGTTAACTATGGCTACACCTTC.

This clonotype was detected a few times. The V and J genes are TRBV4-3 and TRBJ2-1, with no clear D. This CDR3 is 13 amino acids long. Germline assignment: CDR1 LGHNA and CDR2 YSLEER. Trimming cost V 2 bases and J 8 bases, with 10 bases left between them. CDR3 DNA sequence: TGCGCCAGCAGCCAATTCTCACACGATGAGCAGTTCTTC. It encodes CASSQFSHDEQFF.

Many counts were recorded for this clonotype. The rearrangement joins TRBV27 to TRBJ1-6; 7 bases match TRBD1. J gave up 0 bases and V 0 bases, and 2 bases lay outside the gene matches. CDR1 and CDR2 (germline): MNHEY, SMNVEV (reference sequence). The CDR3 contains 17 residues. The CDR3 here is CASSLSYRGSYNSPLHF. DNA of the CDR3: TGTGCCAGCAGTTTATCGTACAGGGGCTCCTATAATTCACCCCTCCACTTT.

This clonotype showed up many times. The chain joins TRBV7-2 to TRBJ2-5; perhaps TRBD1 as D (6 bases). This CDR3 is built from 13 residues. Germline assignment: CDR1 SGHTA and CDR2 FQGNSA. Trimming removed 5 bases from V and 5 bases from J, with 12 bases in between. CDR3 in amino acids: CASSRGGRETQYF. CDR3 sequence (DNA): TGTGCCAGCAGCCGAGGGGGTAGGGAGACCCAGTACTTC.

This chain joins TRBV19 and TRBJ1-2; D uncertain. Germline V gene lookup returns CDR1 LNHDA and CDR2 SQIVND (reference sequence). The CDR3 totals 16 residues. The ends were cut back, 3 bases at V and 5 bases at J, with 19 bases in the middle. The CDR3 DNA reads TGTGCCAGTAGTATCCCCCTTACCGGCAGAACGTATGGCTACACCTTC. It encodes CASSIPLTGRTYGYTF.

Only a few counts were recorded for this clonotype. The CDR3 DNA is TGTGCCAGCAGCACACGGGGAGGAAATCAGCCCCAGCATTTT. As protein: CASSTRGGNQPQHF. The V and J genes are TRBV6-8 and TRBJ1-5; D not certain. This CDR3 is 14 amino acids long. Germline lookup yields CDR1 MNHGY and CDR2 SAAAGT. The V end lost 6 bases, the J end lost 4 bases, and 13 bases lay between the germline ends.

This clonotype occurred many times. The genes are TRBV19 and TRBJ2-1; tentatively, D is TRBD2 (5 bases). The CDR3 runs 16 residues. V lost 8 bases and J 4 bases, leaving 21 bases between the germline ends. Per germline, CDR1 LNHDA and CDR2 SQIVND (reference sequence). This CDR3 reads CASGPVEDSQYNEQFF. DNA for the CDR3: TGTGCCAGTGGACCCGTGGAGGACTCTCAATACAATGAGCAGTTCTTC.

The J gene is TRBJ2-7, the V gene TRBV28; weak D call: TRBD1 (6 bases). Trimming shortened V by 2 bases and J by 3 bases, and 14 bases separated the two germline ends. This CDR3 has 15 amino acids. CDR1 and CDR2 (germline): MDHEN, SYDVKM. The CDR3 nucleotides are TGTGCCAGCAGTTTAGAGCAGGGGATCAACTACGAGCAGTACTTC. This encodes CASSLEQGINYEQYF.

The chain uses TRBV4-3 and TRBJ2-7, with a weak D call TRBD1 (5 bases). CDR1 and CDR2 from the germline V gene are LGHNA and YSLEER. The CDR3 length is 17 residues. With 0 bases removed from V and 1 base from J, the gap between germline ends came to 16 bases. The CDR3 DNA follows: TGCGCCAGCAGCCAAGACCGCCCAGGGATCGGATCCTACGAGCAGTACTTC. It codes for CASSQDRPGIGSYEQYF.

Many counts were recorded for this clonotype. Written as DNA, the CDR3 is TGTGCCAGCAGCTTAGTGGGTGGGGGCGAGCAGTACTTC. Encoded protein: CASSLVGGGEQYF. The rearrangement joins TRBV7-2 to TRBJ2-7, with D perhaps assigned TRBD1 or TRBD2 (5 bases each). Trimming removed 1 base at V and 6 bases at J, with 10 bases between. Germline V gene data show CDR1 as SGHTA and CDR2 as FQGNSA. This CDR3 has 13 residues.

This clonotype turned up a few times. The CDR3 nucleotides are TGTGCCAGCAGCTTAAGGACAGGGGACGGCTACACCTTC. Translated: CASSLRTGDGYTF. The chain carries TRBV11-3 and TRBJ1-2; 9 bases line up with TRBD1. Trimming at V came to 2 bases and at J to 8 bases, leaving 3 bases not matched to a gene. Germline CDR1 and CDR2: SGHNT and YENEEA. The CDR3 extends over 13 amino acids.

For the CDR3, the DNA is TGTGCCATCAGTGAGTTAGCCGGGACCTCTGGAAACACCATATATTTT. It specifies CAISELAGTSGNTIYF. This sequence joins TRBV10-3 and TRBJ1-3; D may be TRBD1 (5 bases). CDR3 length equals 16 residues. Germline loops: CDR1 ENHRY, CDR2 SYGVKD. Trimming stripped 1 base from V and 0 bases from J, with 10 bases between.

This clonotype has at least ten counts. The J gene is TRBJ1-6, the V gene TRBV7-2; D is uncertain. Germline loops: CDR1 SGHTA, CDR2 FQGNSA. The CDR3 is 13 residues long. Trimming took off 5 bases at V and 7 bases at J, with 9 bases between the two ends. The CDR3 region is CASSPGGNSPLHF. The DNA for the CDR3 is TGTGCCAGCAGCCCCGGCGGAAATTCACCCCTCCACTTT.

This clonotype was picked up many times. The CDR3 region has the DNA TGTGCCAGCAGGGGAGTTGGGCAGTCGAAAGGCAATCAGCCCCAGCATTTT. Protein sequence: CASRGVGQSKGNQPQHF. V usage is TRBV2 and J usage is TRBJ1-5; D ambiguous. From germline, CDR1 is SNHLY and CDR2 FYNNEI. Trimming shortened V by 6 bases and J by 2 bases, and 20 bases separated the two germline ends. The CDR3 is made up of 17 amino acids.

In its sample, this clonotype was seen a few times. The gene calls are TRBV4-1 and TRBJ2-3; the match to TRBD2 covers 8 bases. CDR3 length equals 17 residues. Trimming removed 4 bases from V and 6 bases from J; junction bases left unmatched: 15. Germline V CDR1 and CDR2: MGHRA, YSYEKL. DNA of the CDR3: TGCGCCAGCAGCCGACCCGGGACTAGGGCCTCGGTGGATACGCAGTATTTT. Its protein is CASSRPGTRASVDTQYF.

The chain combines TRBV6-2 or TRBV6-3 with TRBJ2-2, with D unresolved. The ends were cut back, 8 bases at V and 5 bases at J, with 6 bases in the middle. In germline, CDR1 is MNHEY, CDR2 SVGEGT. This CDR3 spans 11 amino acids. CDR3 nucleotide sequence: TGTGCCAGCGAAAGGACCGGGGAGCTGTTTTTT. This gives the protein CASERTGELFF.

This clonotype was detected ten times or more. This chain uses TRBV11-2 with TRBJ2-5, with TRBD2 identical over 14 bases. J gave up 4 bases and V 4 bases, and 5 bases lay outside the gene matches. From germline, CDR1 is SGHAT and CDR2 FQNNGV. The CDR3 totals 16 residues. Here the CDR3 reads CASSSGTSGRGETQYF. The CDR3 region has the DNA TGTGCCAGCAGCTCGGGGACTAGCGGGAGAGGAGAGACCCAGTACTTC.

The rearrangement links TRBV29-1 to TRBJ2-7, with TRBD2 matching over 8 bases. From germline, CDR1 is SQVTM and CDR2 ANQGSEA. The CDR3 spans 14 residues. With 6 bases clipped from V and 0 bases from J, the junction kept 7 bases outside the gene matches. The CDR3 sequence: CSVGLAGSSYEQYF. DNA of the CDR3: TGCAGCGTCGGACTAGCCGGCAGCTCCTACGAGCAGTACTTC.

This clonotype came up many times. Mismatch with germline at one junction end may stem from a read error. The chain joins TRBV19 to TRBJ2-1, with D tentatively TRBD1 (6 bases). CDR3 length equals 11 residues. Germline V gene lookup returns CDR1 LNHDA and CDR2 SQIVND (reference sequence). The CDR3 DNA follows: TGTGCCAGTAGTCGCGAACGGGACACCCTCTTC. Translated: CASSRERDTLF.

This clonotype was picked up a small number of times. The chain recombines TRBV7-8 with TRBJ2-1; D possibly corresponds to TRBD1 (5 bases). The germline V gene encodes CDR1 SGHVS and CDR2 FQNEAQ. The CDR3 length is 16 residues. The V end lost 0 bases, the J end lost 7 bases, and 16 bases lay between the germline ends. The DNA of the CDR3 is TGTGCCAGCAGCTTAGCGCTAACCCTATCAGGGAATGAGCAGTTCTTC. It specifies CASSLALTLSGNEQFF.